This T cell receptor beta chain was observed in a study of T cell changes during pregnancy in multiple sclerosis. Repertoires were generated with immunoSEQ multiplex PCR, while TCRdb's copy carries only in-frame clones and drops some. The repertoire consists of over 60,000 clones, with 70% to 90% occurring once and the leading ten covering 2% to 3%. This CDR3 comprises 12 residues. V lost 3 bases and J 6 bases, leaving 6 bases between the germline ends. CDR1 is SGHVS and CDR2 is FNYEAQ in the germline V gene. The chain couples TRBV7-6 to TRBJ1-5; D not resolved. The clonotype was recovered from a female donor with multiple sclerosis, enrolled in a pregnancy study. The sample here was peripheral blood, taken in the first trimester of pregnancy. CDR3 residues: CASSFLRQPQHF. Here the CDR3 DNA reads TGTGCCAGCAGCTTTCTACGTCAGCCCCAGCATTTT.